This T cell receptor beta chain appears in the sequencing data of a study of control samples from healthy donors and cancer patients (dated by TCRdb to the early 2020s). Concerning this clone itself: The specificity of this receptor is unknown. No base quality information exists; no much larger clone differs at one position.

Library construction relied on the immunoSEQ multiplex PCR assay. Imported from immuneACCESS, the table was reduced by TCRdb to in-frame sequences with V and J called. These copies leave out some clones; in studies compared against another copy, an unresolved V gene accounts for under half, and the cause of the remainder is not known. In all, the sample holds roughly 170,000 clones, and roughly 94% of those were seen once. The ten largest clones take up 1.2% to 1.5% of the sample. The specimen was blood. The clonotype was recovered from a woman under 30 in good health.

The CDR3 in this case is CASSQDRGTTRFLNTEAFF. The DNA sequence reads TGCGCCAGCAGCCAAGATAGGGGGACAACTCGTTTTTTGAACACTGAAGCTTTCTTT. This chain joins TRBV4-3 to TRBJ1-1, with a weak D call of TRBD1 (6 bases match). The CDR3 numbers 19 residues from cysteine through phenylalanine. Kept here is only the CDR3 DNA, which spans 57 bases and is read in frame from base 1. Trimming removed 0 bases from V and 0 bases from J, leaving 20 bases between the germline ends. The CDR1 and CDR2 encoded by the germline V gene are LGHNA and YSLEER.